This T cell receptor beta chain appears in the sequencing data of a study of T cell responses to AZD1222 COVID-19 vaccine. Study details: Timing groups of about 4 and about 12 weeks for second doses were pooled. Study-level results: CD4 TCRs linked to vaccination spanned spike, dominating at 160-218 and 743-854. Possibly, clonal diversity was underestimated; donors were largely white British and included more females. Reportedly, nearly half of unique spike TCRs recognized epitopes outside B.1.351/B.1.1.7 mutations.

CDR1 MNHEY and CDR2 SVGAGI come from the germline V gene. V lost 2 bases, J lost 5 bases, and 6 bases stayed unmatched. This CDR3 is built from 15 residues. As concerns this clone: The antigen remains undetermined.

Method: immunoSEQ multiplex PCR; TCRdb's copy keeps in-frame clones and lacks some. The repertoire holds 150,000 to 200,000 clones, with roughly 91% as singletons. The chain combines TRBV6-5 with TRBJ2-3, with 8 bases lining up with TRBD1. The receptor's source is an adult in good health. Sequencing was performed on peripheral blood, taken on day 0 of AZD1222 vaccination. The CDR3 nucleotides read TGTGCCAGCAGTTACGGGCAGGGGGCGAGAGATACGCAGTATTTT. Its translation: CASSYGQGARDTQYF.